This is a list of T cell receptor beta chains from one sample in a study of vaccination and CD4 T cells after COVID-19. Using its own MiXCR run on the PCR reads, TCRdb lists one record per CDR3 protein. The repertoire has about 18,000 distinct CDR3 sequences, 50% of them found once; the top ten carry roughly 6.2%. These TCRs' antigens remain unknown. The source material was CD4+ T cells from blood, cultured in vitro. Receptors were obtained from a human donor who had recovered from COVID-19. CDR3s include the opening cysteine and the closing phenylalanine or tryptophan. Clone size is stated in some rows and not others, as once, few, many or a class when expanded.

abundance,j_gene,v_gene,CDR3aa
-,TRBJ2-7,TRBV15,CATSSGLADRLYEQYF
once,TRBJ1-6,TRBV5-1,CASSLDPGNNSPLHF
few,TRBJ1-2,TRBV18,CASSMDSNYGYTF
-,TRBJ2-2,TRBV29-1,CSVGTANTGELFF
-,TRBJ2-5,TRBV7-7,CASSLGGNQETQYF
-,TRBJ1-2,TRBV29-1,CSVESGGAYGYTF
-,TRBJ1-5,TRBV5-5,CASSLAGISNQPQHF
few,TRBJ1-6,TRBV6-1,CASSATGEKSPLHF
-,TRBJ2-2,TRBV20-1,CSASGPGGANTGELFF
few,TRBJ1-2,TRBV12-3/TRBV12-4,CASTGTGANYGYTF
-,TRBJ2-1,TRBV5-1,CASSWTGLAGGTYNEQFF
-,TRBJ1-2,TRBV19,CASSIDAGSGGYTF
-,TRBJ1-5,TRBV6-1,CASSPTGLGGNQPQHF
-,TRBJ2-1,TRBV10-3,CAISADSYNEQFF
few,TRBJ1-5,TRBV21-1,CASSNPGRETGTFSGSNQPQHF
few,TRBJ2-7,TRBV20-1,CSAGQGPVAYEQYF
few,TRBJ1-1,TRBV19,CASSRQLNTEAFF
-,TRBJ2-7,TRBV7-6,CASSPSTGNYEQYF
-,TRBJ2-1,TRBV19,CASRRARQGNMYNEQFF
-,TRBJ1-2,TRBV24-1,CATSDPDRSYGYTF
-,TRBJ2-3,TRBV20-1,CSARRADTQYF